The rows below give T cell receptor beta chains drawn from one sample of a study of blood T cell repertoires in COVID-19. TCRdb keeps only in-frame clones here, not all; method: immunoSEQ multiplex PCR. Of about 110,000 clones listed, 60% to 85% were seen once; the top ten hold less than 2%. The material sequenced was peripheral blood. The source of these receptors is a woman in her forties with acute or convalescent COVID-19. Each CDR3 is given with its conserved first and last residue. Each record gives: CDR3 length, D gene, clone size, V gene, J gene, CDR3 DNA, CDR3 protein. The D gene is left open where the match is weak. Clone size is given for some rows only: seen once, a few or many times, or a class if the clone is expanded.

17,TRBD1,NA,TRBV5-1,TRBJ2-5,TGCGCCAGCAGCTTGGGAGATAACAGGGGCCGGGGAGAGACCCAGTACTTC,CASSLGDNRGRGETQYF
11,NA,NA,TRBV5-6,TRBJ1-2,TGTGCCAGCAGCTTGGACTTCGGCTACACCTTC,CASSLDFGYTF
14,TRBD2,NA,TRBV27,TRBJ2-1,TGTGCCAGCAGTCGTTCGGGGGGGATCAATGAGCAGTTCTTC,CASSRSGGINEQFF
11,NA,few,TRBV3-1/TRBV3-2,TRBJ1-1,TGTGCCAGCAGCCAAGCTTCTGAAGCTTTCTTT,CASSQASEAFF
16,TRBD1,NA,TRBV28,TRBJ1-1,TGTGCCAGCAGGCAGACAGGGTTCAAGGTCAACACTGAAGCTTTCTTT,CASRQTGFKVNTEAFF
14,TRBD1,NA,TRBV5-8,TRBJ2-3,TGTGCCAGCAGCTCCGGGACAGAAACAGATACGCAGTATTTT,CASSSGTETDTQYF
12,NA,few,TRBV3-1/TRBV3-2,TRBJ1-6,TGTGCCAGCAGCACAGGGAGTTCACCCCTCCACTTT,CASSTGSSPLHF
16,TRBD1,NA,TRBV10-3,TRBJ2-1,TGTGCCATCAGCAACGTAGACAGGGGGCATCGCAATGAGCAGTTCTTC,CAISNVDRGHRNEQFF
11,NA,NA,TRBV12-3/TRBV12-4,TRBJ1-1,TGTGCCAGCAGTGCCGGGGGTTCGGCTTTCTTT,CASSAGGSAFF
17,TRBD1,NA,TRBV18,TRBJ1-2,TGTGCCAGCTCACTGAAACCTGCCCGGGACAGGATTAATGGCTACACCTTC,CASSLKPARDRINGYTF
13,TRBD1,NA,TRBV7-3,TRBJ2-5,TGTGCCAGCAGCTTGACAGGGGGTGAGACCCAGTACTTC,CASSLTGGETQYF
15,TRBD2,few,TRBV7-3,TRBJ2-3,TGTGCCAGCAGCTTAGGACTAGCGGCCCGAGATACGCAGTATTTT,CASSLGLAARDTQYF
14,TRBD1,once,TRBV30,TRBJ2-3,TGTGCCGCGCCCCCGGGACAGGCAAACCCTACGCAGTATTTT,CAAPPGQANPTQYF
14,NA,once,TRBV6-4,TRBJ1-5,TGTGCCAGCAGTGAGGGTGCAGGGATCCAGCCCCAGCATTTT,CASSEGAGIQPQHF
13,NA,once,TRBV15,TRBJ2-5,TGTGCCACCAGCAGAGATTACCAGGGGCTACAGTACTTC,CATSRDYQGLQYF
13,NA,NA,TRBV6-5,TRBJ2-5,TGTGCCAGCAGCCGGGAGACAAGAGAGACCCAGTACTTC,CASSRETRETQYF
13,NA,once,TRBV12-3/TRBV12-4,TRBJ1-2,TGTGCCAGCAGTTTAGAGACAGGCCGTGGCTACACCTTC,CASSLETGRGYTF
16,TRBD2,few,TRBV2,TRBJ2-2,TGTGCCAGCAGTGGGACTAGCGGGGGGAGGACCGGGGAGCTGTTTTTT,CASSGTSGGRTGELFF
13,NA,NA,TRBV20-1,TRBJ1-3,TGCAGTGCTAGTGACGTCGTCGGAAACACCATATATTTT,CSASDVVGNTIYF
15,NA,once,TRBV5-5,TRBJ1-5,TGTGCCAGCAGCTTGTGGGGACATGCCAATCAGCCCCAGCATTTT,CASSLWGHANQPQHF
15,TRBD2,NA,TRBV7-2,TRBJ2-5,TGTGCCAGCAGCTATCTGGGACTATCCGAAGAGACCCAGTACTTC,CASSYLGLSEETQYF
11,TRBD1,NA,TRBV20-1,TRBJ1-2,TGCAGTGCGCAGACAGGGCCTGGCTACACCTTC,CSAQTGPGYTF
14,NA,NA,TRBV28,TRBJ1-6,TGTGCCAGCAGTTTATTCCAGGGAAATTCACCCCTCCACTTT,CASSLFQGNSPLHF
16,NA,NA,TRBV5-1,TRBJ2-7,TGCGCCAGCAGCCTGATCGGGCAGGGGGGAGCCTACGAGCAGTACTTC,CASSLIGQGGAYEQYF
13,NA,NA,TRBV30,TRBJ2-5,TGTGCCTGGAGTAGGGGGGGTCCAGAGACCCAGTACTTC,CAWSRGGPETQYF
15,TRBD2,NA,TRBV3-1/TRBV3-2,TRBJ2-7,TGTGCCAGCAGCCCCCAGGACTCGGGGGGGCTCGAGCAGTACTTC,CASSPQDSGGLEQYF
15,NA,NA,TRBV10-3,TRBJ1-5,TGTGCCATCAGTGAGAGTGGGACTCGGGAACAGCCCCAGCATTTT,CAISESGTREQPQHF
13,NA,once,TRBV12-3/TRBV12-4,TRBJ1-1,TGTGCCAGCAGCCGGTCTTCGGGCACTGAAGCTTTCTTT,CASSRSSGTEAFF
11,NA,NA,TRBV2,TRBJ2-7,TGTGCCAGCAGTGACGGGTACGAGCAGTACTTC,CASSDGYEQYF
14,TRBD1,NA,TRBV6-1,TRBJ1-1,TGTGCCAGCAGCAGAGGACAGGGTCACGGTGAAGCTTTCTTT,CASSRGQGHGEAFF
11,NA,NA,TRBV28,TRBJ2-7,TGTGCCAGCATCGGTTTCTACGAGCAGTACTTC,CASIGFYEQYF
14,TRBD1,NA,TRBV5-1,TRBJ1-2,TGCGCCAGCAGCTTGCAGGACAGGGGCGAAGGCTACACCTTC,CASSLQDRGEGYTF
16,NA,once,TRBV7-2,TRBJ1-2,TGTGCCAGCAGTATGATCCCAGGGGCCGGGTCCTATGGCTACACCTTC,CASSMIPGAGSYGYTF